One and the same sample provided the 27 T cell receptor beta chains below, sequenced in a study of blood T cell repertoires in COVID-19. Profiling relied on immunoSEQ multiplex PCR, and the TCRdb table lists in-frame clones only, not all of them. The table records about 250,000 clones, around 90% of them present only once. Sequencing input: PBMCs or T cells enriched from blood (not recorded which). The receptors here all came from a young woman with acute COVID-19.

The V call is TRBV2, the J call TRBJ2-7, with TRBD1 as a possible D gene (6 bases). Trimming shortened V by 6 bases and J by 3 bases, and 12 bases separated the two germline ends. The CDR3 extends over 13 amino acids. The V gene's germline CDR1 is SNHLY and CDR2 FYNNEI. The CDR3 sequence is CASRGGSFYEQYF. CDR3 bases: TGTGCCAGCAGAGGGGGATCATTCTACGAGCAGTACTTC. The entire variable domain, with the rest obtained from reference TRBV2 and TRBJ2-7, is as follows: EPEVTQTPSHQVTQMGQEVILRCVPISNHLYFYWYRQILGQKVEFLVSFYNNEISEKSEIFDDQFSVERPDGSNFTLKIRSTKLEDSAMYFCASRGGSFYEQYFGPGTRLTVT.

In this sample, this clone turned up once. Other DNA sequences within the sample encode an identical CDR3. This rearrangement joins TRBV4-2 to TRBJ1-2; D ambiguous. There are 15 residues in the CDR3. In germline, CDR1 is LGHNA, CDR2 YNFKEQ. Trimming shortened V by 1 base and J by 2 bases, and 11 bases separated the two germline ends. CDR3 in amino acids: CASSQVSRSNYGYTF. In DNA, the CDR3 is TGTGCCAGCAGCCAAGTTAGCAGAAGCAACTATGGCTACACCTTC.

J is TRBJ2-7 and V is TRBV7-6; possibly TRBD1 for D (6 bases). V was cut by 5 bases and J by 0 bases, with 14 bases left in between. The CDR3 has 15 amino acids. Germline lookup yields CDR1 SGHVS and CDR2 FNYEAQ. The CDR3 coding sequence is TGTGCCAGCAGCCTGGACAGCTTTATCTCCTACGAGCAGTACTTC. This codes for CASSLDSFISYEQYF.

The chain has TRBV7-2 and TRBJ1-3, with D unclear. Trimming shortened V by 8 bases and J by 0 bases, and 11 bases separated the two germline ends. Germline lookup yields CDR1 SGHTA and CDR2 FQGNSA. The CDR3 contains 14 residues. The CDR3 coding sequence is TGTGCCAGCCGCCCCGAGCTCTCTGGAAACACCATATATTTT. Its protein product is CASRPELSGNTIYF.

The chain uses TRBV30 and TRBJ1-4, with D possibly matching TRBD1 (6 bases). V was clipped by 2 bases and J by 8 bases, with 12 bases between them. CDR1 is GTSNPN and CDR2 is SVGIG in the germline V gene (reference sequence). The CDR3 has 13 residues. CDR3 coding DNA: TGTGCCTGGAGTCGGGGGGCTGGGGAAAAACTGTTTTTT. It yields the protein CAWSRGAGEKLFF.

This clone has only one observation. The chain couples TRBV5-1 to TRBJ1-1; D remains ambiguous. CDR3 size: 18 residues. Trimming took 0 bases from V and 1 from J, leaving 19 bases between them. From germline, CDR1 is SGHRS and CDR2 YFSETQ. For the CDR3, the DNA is TGCGCCAGCAGCTTGGAATTCGGGGAGCTGGGTAGGAACACTGAAGCTTTCTTT. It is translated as CASSLEFGELGRNTEAFF. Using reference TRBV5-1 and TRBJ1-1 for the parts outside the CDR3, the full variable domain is KAGVTQTPRYLIKTRGQQVTLSCSPISGHRSVSWYQQTPGQGLQFLFEYFSETQRNKGNFPGRFSGRQFSNSRSEMNVSTLELGDSALYLCASSLEFGELGRNTEAFFGQGTRLTVV.

In nucleotides, the CDR3 is TGCGCCAGCAGCCAAGGGACCGGGGGGAGGAATGAGCAGTTCTTC. Translation gives CASSQGTGGRNEQFF. The V gene is TRBV4-3, the J gene TRBJ2-1; 7 nucleotides align to TRBD2. Germline V gene lookup returns CDR1 LGHNA and CDR2 YSLEER. The CDR3 extends over 15 amino acids. V shed 1 base and J 7 bases; nucleotides not matched to a gene: 7.

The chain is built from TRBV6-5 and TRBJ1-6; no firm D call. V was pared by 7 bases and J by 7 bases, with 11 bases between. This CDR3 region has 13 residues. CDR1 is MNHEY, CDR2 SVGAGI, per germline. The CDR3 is CASTERSNSPLHF. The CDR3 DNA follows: TGTGCCAGCACGGAGAGAAGCAATTCACCCCTCCACTTT.

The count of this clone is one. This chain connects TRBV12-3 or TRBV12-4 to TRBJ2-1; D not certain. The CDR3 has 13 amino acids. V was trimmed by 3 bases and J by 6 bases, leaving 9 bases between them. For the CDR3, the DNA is TGTGCCAGCAGTTTTGGGCTCACCAATGAGCAGTTCTTC. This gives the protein CASSFGLTNEQFF.

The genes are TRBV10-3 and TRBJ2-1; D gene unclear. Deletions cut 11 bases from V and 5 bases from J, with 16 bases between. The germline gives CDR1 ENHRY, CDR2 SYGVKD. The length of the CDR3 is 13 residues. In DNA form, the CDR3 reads TGTGCCGCCACCCCCGACATAAACAATGAGCAGTTCTTC. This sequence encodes CAATPDINNEQFF.

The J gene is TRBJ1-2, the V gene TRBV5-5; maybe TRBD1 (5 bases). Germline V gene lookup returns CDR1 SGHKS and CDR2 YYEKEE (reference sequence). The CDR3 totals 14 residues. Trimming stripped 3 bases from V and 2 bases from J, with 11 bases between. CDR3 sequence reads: CASSSASGNYGYTF. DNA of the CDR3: TGTGCCAGCAGCTCCGCGTCAGGGAACTATGGCTACACCTTC.

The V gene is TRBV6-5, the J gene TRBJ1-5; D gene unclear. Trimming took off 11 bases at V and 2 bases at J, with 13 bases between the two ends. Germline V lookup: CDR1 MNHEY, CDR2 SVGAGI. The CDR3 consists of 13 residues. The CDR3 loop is CASRYSRNQPQHF. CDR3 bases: TGTGCCTCCAGATACAGCCGCAATCAGCCCCAGCATTTT.

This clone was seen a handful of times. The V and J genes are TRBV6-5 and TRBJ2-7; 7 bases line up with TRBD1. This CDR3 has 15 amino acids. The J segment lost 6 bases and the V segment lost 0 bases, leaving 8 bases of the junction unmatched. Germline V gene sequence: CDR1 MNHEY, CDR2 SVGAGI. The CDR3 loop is CASSYSAGTVSEQYF. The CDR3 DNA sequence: TGTGCCAGCAGTTACTCCGCCGGGACAGTAAGCGAGCAGTACTTC.

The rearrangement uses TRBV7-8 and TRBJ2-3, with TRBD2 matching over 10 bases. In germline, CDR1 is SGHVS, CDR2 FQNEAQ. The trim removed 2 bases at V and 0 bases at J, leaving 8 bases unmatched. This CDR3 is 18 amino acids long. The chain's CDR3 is CASSLLSRTSGSTDTQYF. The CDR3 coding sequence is TGTGCCAGCAGCTTACTCTCCAGGACTAGCGGTAGCACAGATACGCAGTATTTT.

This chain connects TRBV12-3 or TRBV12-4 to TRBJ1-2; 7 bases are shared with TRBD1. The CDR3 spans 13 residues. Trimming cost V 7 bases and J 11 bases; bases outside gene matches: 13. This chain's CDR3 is CASTEGQFKDYTF. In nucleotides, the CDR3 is TGTGCCAGCACCGAGGGACAGTTTAAGGATTACACCTTC.

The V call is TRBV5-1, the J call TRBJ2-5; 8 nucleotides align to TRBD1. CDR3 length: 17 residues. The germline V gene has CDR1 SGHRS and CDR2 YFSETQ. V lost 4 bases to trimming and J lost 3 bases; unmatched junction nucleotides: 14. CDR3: CASSLNLLDRVKETQYF. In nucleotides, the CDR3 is TGCGCCAGCAGCCTAAATCTCCTGGACAGGGTCAAAGAGACCCAGTACTTC. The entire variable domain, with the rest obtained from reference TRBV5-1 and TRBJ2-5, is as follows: KAGVTQTPRYLIKTRGQQVTLSCSPISGHRSVSWYQQTPGQGLQFLFEYFSETQRNKGNFPGRFSGRQFSNSRSEMNVSTLELGDSALYLCASSLNLLDRVKETQYFGPGTRLLVL.

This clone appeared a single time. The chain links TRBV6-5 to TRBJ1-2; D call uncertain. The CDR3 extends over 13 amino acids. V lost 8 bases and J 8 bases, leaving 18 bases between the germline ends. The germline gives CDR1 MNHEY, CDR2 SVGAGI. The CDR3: CASREGRVMGYTF. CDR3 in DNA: TGTGCCAGCCGGGAGGGTCGCGTTATGGGCTACACCTTC.

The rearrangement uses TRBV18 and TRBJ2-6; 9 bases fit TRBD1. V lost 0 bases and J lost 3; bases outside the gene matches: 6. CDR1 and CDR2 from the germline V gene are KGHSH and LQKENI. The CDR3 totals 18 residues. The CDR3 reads CASSPPSDRGGGANVLTF. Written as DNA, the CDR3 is TGTGCCAGCTCACCACCGTCGGACAGGGGAGGTGGGGCCAACGTCCTGACTTTC.

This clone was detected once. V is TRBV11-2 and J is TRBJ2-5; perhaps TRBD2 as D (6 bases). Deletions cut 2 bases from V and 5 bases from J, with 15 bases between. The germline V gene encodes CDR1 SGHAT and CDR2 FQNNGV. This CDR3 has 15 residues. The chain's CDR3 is CASSLSPAGRETQYF. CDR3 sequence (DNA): TGTGCCAGCAGCTTATCTCCAGCGGGTAGGGAGACCCAGTACTTC.

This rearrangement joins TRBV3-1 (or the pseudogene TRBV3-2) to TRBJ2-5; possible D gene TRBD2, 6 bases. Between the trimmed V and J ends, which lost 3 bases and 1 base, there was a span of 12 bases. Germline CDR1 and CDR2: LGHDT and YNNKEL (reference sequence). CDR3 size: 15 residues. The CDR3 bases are TGTGCCAGCAGCCAGGAGGGAGGTGTCCAAGAGACCCAGTACTTC. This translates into CASSQEGGVQETQYF.

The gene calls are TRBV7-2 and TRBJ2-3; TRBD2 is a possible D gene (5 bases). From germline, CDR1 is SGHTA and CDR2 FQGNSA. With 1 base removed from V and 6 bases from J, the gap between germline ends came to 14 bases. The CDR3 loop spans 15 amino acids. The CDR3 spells CASSLVLEGRDTQYF. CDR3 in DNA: TGTGCCAGCAGCTTAGTGCTAGAGGGCAGGGATACGCAGTATTTT.

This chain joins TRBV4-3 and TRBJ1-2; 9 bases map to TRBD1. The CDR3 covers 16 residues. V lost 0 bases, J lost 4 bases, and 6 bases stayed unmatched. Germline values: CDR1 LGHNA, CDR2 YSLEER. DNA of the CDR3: TGCGCCAGCAGCCAAGAAACAGGGGGCCGGGGCTATGGCTACACCTTC. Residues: CASSQETGGRGYGYTF.

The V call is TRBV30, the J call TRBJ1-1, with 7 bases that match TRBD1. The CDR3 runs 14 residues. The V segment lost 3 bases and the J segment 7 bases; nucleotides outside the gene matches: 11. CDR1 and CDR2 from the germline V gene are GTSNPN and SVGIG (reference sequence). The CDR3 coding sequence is TGTGCCTGGAGATTAGGACAGGAAAAGGTTGAAGCTTTCTTT. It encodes CAWRLGQEKVEAFF.

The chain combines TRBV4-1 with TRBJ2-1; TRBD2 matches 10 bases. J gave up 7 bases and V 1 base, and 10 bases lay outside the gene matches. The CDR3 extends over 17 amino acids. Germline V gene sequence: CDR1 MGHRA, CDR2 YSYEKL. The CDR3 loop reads CASSQVSLAGVKNEQFF. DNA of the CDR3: TGCGCCAGCAGCCAAGTATCCCTAGCGGGGGTTAAAAATGAGCAGTTCTTC.

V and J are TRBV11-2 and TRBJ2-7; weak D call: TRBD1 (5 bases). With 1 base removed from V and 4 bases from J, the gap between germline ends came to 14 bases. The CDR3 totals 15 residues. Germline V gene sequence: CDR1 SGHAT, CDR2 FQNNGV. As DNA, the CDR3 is TGTGCCAGCAGCTTAGTCCAGGGAAACGGGTACGAGCAGTACTTC. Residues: CASSLVQGNGYEQYF.

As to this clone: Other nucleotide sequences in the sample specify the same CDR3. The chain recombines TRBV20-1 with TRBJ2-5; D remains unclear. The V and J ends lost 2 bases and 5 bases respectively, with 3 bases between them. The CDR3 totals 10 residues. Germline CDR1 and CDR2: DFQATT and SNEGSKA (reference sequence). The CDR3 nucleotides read TGCAGTGCTAGACGGGAGACCCAGTACTTC. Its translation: CSARRETQYF.

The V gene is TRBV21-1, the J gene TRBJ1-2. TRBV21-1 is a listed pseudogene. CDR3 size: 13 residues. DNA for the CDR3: TGTGCCAGCAGCAAAGAGAAGGAGTATGGCTACACCTTC. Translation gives CASSKEKEYGYTF.